One sample yielded the 13 T cell receptor beta chains listed below, sequenced in a study of blood T cell repertoires in COVID-19. Sequencing used immunoSEQ multiplex PCR; TCRdb keeps in-frame clones, though not all of them. The sample has 180,000 or so clones; roughly 80% are singletons. Sequencing was done on a sample of peripheral blood. The source of these receptors is a middle-aged woman with COVID-19, enrolled during active disease.

This rearrangement joins TRBV5-8 to TRBJ1-5; 8 bases align to TRBD1. The CDR3 spans 16 residues. With V trimmed by 4 bases and J by 3 bases, 9 bases remained unmatched. The germline gives CDR1 SGHTS, CDR2 YDEGEE. DNA for the CDR3: TGTGCCAGCAGCATTGGACAGGGCAGCTTCAATCAGCCCCAGCATTTT. Translated, it gives CASSIGQGSFNQPQHF.

The V and J genes are TRBV7-2 and TRBJ1-1, with a possible D match to TRBD1 (5 bases). The V gene's germline CDR1 is SGHTA and CDR2 FQGNSA. The CDR3 sequence is 13 residues long. V lost 5 bases and J lost 1, with 8 bases in between. DNA of the CDR3: TGTGCCAGCAGCCAAACAGGGAACACTGAAGCTTTCTTT. Its translation is CASSQTGNTEAFF.

This sequence joins TRBV5-4 and TRBJ2-3, with 13 bases lining up with TRBD2. Looked up from germline, CDR1 is SGHNT and CDR2 is YYREEE (reference sequence). V shed 0 bases, J shed 6 bases, and the junction held 7 bases outside the gene matches. The CDR3 totals 17 residues. CDR3 sequence (DNA): TGTGCCAGCAGCTTGGATGTGGGACTAGCGGGAAGGGATACGCAGTATTTT. This encodes CASSLDVGLAGRDTQYF. Complete variable domain (other parts from reference TRBV5-4 and TRBJ2-3): ETGVTQSPTHLIKTRGQQVTLRCSSQSGHNTVSWYQQALGQGPQFIFQYYREEENGRGNFPPRFSGLQFPNYSSELNVNALELDDSALYLCASSLDVGLAGRDTQYFGPGTRLTVL.

The V and J genes are TRBV2 and TRBJ2-5; D is possibly TRBD1 (5 bases). There are 14 residues in the CDR3. Trimming pared 3 bases from V and 5 bases from J, leaving 13 bases between. Germline V gene data show CDR1 as SNHLY and CDR2 as FYNNEI. This chain's CDR3 is CASSDLGARETQYF. Here the CDR3 DNA reads TGTGCCAGCAGTGATTTAGGGGCGAGGGAGACCCAGTACTTC.

The chain has TRBV7-9 and TRBJ2-2; TRBD1 matches 8 bases. Germline loops: CDR1 SEHNR, CDR2 FQNEAQ (reference sequence). This CDR3 contains 15 residues. Germline trimming cut 5 bases from V and 5 bases from J; bases unmatched to any gene: 7. The CDR3 protein is CASSPTGGLTGELFF. The CDR3 DNA is TGTGCCAGCAGCCCCACAGGGGGATTGACCGGGGAGCTGTTTTTT.

This clone was seen a few times. The chain combines TRBV7-3 with TRBJ2-2; 7 positions agree with TRBD2. With V trimmed by 1 base and J by 9 bases, 8 bases remained unmatched. Per the germline V gene, CDR1 is SGHTA and CDR2 is FQGTGA. This CDR3 comprises 15 residues. CDR3 nucleotides: TGTGCCAGCAGCTTAAATGGCGGGAGAGGACGGGAGCTGTTTTTT. Protein sequence: CASSLNGGRGRELFF.

This clone came up a few times. The chain uses TRBV3-1 (or the pseudogene TRBV3-2) and TRBJ2-3; 11 bases are a match to TRBD2. Germline V gives CDR1 LGHDT, CDR2 YNNKEL (reference sequence). The CDR3 sequence is 17 residues long. V lost 1 base and J lost 4; bases outside the gene matches: 7. CDR3 in DNA: TGTGCCAGCAGCCAAGTGGTTAGGACTAGCGGGTCAGATACGCAGTATTTT. Translating gives CASSQVVRTSGSDTQYF.

This clone was recorded only once. The chain links TRBV4-2 to TRBJ2-1, with 9 bases that match TRBD2. V shed 3 bases and J 0 bases; nucleotides not matched to a gene: 6. Germline loops: CDR1 LGHNA, CDR2 YNFKEQ. The CDR3 length is 17 residues. In DNA, the CDR3 is TGTGCCAGCAGCCAGGAACATAGCGGGAGCTCCTACAATGAGCAGTTCTTC. Translated, it gives CASSQEHSGSSYNEQFF.

The chain couples TRBV28 to TRBJ2-7, with D possibly matching TRBD2 (6 bases). This CDR3 contains 14 residues. V lost 7 bases and J 6 bases, leaving 19 bases between the germline ends. From germline, CDR1 is MDHEN and CDR2 SYDVKM. The CDR3 region is CASIPVEGGSEQYF. DNA of the CDR3: TGTGCCAGCATCCCAGTTGAGGGAGGATCCGAGCAGTACTTC.

This clone was recorded only once. The chain has TRBV7-9 and TRBJ2-7; 7 bases are shared with TRBD1. There are 14 residues in the CDR3. V shed 3 bases, J shed 4 bases, and the junction held 6 bases outside the gene matches. Germline V gene lookup returns CDR1 SEHNR and CDR2 FQNEAQ (reference sequence). The CDR3 reads CASSLVGQFYEQYF. The CDR3 nucleotides are TGTGCCAGCAGCTTGGTGGGACAGTTTTACGAGCAGTACTTC.

J is TRBJ1-2 and V is TRBV3-1 (or the pseudogene TRBV3-2), with D possibly TRBD1 on 5 matching bases. Germline V gene lookup returns CDR1 LGHDT and CDR2 YNNKEL (reference sequence). The V end lost 0 bases, the J end lost 2 bases, and 13 bases lay between the germline ends. The CDR3 contains 16 residues. This chain's CDR3 is CASSQDPFRQNYGYTF. The CDR3 DNA follows: TGTGCCAGCAGCCAAGACCCCTTTAGACAGAACTATGGCTACACCTTC.

This rearrangement joins TRBV4-1 to TRBJ2-6; 7 nucleotides align to TRBD2. Germline CDR1 and CDR2: MGHRA and YSYEKL. V lost 7 bases, J lost 1 base, and 10 bases stayed unmatched. This CDR3 spans 17 amino acids. The CDR3 sequence is CASTKQEAGSGANVLTF. As DNA, the CDR3 is TGCGCCAGCACTAAACAAGAAGCGGGATCTGGGGCCAACGTCCTGACTTTC.

The J gene is TRBJ2-3, the V gene TRBV3-1 (or the pseudogene TRBV3-2); D may be TRBD2 (6 bases). The CDR3 is 16 amino acids. Germline V lookup: CDR1 LGHDT, CDR2 YNNKEL (reference sequence). V lost 0 bases, J lost 3 bases, and 13 bases lay in between. CDR3 nucleotides: TGTGCCAGCAGCCAAGATACCGGGGGAAAAACAGATACGCAGTATTTT. Protein product: CASSQDTGGKTDTQYF.